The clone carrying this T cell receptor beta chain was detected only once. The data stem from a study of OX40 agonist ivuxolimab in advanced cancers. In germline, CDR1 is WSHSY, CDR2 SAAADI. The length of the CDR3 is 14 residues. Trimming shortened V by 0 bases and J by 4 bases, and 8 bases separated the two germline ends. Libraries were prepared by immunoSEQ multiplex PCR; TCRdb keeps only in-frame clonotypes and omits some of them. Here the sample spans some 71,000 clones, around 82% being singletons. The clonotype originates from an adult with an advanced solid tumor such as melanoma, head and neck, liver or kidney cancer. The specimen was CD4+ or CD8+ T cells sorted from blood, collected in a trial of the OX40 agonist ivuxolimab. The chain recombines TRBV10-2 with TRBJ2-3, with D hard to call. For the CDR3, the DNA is TGCGCCAGCAGTGAGTCGAAGACTCCAGATACGCAGTATTTT. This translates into CASSESKTPDTQYF.